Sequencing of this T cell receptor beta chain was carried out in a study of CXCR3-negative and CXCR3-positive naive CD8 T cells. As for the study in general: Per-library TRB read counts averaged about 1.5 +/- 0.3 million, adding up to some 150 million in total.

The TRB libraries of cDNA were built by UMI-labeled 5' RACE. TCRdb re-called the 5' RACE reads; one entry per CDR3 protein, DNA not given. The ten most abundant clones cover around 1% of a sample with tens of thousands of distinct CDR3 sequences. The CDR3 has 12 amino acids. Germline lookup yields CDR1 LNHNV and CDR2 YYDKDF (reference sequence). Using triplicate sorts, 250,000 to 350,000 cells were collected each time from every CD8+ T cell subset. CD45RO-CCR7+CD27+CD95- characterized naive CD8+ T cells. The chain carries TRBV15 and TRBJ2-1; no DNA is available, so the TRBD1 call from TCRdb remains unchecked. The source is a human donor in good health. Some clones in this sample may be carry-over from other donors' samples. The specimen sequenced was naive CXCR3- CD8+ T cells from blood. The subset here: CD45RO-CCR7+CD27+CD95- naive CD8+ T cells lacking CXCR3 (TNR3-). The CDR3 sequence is CATSRVGLEQFF.